This TCR beta chain was found in a study of blood T cell repertoires in COVID-19. The V and J ends lost 4 bases and 4 bases respectively, with 13 bases between them. Germline values: CDR1 SNHLY, CDR2 FYNNEI. The CDR3 covers 15 residues. The data were produced by immunoSEQ multiplex PCR, yet TCRdb's version contains in-frame clones alone and is incomplete. The table includes roughly 160,000 clones, almost 85% detected once. This clone has just a few counts. The rearrangement links TRBV2 to TRBJ2-2; TRBD2 is a possible D gene (5 bases). The TCR originated in a man between 50 and 59 years old who had recovered from COVID-19. The material sequenced was PBMCs or T cells enriched from blood (not recorded which). CDR3 amino acids: CASSGNRDRTGELFF. The CDR3 DNA follows: TGTGCCAGCAGTGGAAACCGGGATCGCACCGGGGAGCTGTTTTTT.